This note documents a single T cell receptor (beta chain) sequence. The antigen is not known. Germline is not matched at one junction end, which may reflect a read error. Germline V gene lookup returns CDR1 LNHDA and CDR2 SQIVND (reference sequence). The CDR3 extends over 13 amino acids. Quantitative barcoded 5'-RACE was used to prepare TCR beta libraries. A single record per CDR3 protein comes from TCRdb applying MiXCR to the 5' RACE reads. The data contain some 250,000 distinct CDR3 sequences, 20% to 30% of them singletons. These data come from a study of CD8 T cells in ankylosing spondylitis. Study outcomes and limitations: Earlier literature documents some of the motif variants in reactive arthritis synovial fluid and blood. Clones linked to disease were reported to show significant enrichment in matched ankylosing spondylitis synovial fluid.

The sequenced sample consisted of blood, either unsorted or a sorted T cell fraction (not recorded which). This rearrangement joins TRBV19 to TRBJ1-1; 8 nucleotides align to TRBD1. The clonotype originates from a male donor with ankylosing spondylitis or in good health (not recorded which). CDR3 sequence (DNA): TGTGCCAGTCGGACAGGGACCTACACTGAAGTTTTCTTT. Its protein is CASRTGTYTEVFF.